This T cell receptor beta chain is from a study of blood T cell repertoires in COVID-19. Overall study: COVID-19 samples from acute and convalescent phases originated in the United States, Italy and Spain. PBMCs, B-cell-depleted T cells, or T cells provided the cDNA or gDNA that made up the material.

CDR3 length: 16 residues. Germline CDR1 is KGHDR and CDR2 is SFDVKD. Unmatched junction bases numbered 14, after V lost 3 bases and J lost 12 bases. In the authors' methods: Cell counts per sample came from amplifying reference gene primers. Repertoires were generated with immunoSEQ multiplex PCR, while TCRdb's copy carries only in-frame clones and drops some. That table is the source of V, J and clone size, and D and trimming were worked out from the DNA. The table lists approximately 150,000 clones, about 80% of them singletons. This clonotype was sampled from a woman in her sixties or seventies with acute or convalescent COVID-19. This chain uses TRBV24-1 with TRBJ2-1; TRBD1 matches at 9 bases. Material: peripheral blood. CDR3 residues: CATSDPGTGTPWVQFF. CDR3 sequence (DNA): TGTGCCACCAGTGATCCCGGGACAGGGACCCCTTGGGTGCAGTTCTTC.